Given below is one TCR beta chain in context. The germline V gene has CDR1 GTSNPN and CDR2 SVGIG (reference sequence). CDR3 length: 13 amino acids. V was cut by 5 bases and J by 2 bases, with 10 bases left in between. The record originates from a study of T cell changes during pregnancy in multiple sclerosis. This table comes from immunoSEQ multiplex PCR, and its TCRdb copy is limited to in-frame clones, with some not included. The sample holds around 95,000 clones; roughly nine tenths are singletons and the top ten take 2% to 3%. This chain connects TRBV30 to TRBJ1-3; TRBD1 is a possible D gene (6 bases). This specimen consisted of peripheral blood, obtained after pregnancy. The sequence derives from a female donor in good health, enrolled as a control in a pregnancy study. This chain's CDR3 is CAWHQGTGNTIYF. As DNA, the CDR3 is TGTGCCTGGCACCAGGGGACTGGAAACACCATATATTTT.